The clone carrying this TCR beta chain occurred a few times. This sample is part of a study of blood T cells in healthy people across ages. Then a second PCR, running roughly 7 to 11 cycles, was carried out with a sample-barcoded 5' primer and a J-beta primer mix. The study obtained at least 3 million CDR3-containing paired-end reads from every sample. TCRdb reanalysed the 5' RACE reads using MiXCR and keeps one entry per CDR3 protein. Of about 730,000 distinct CDR3 sequences listed, 43% were seen once; the top ten hold roughly 20%. The CDR3 length is 15 residues. V trimming: 2 bases; J trimming: 0 bases; junction bases outside the gene matches: 4. Germline loops: CDR1 SGHKS, CDR2 YYEKEE (reference sequence).

This TCR was sampled from a woman in her sixties in good health. Source material: blood. V is TRBV5-5 and J is TRBJ2-5, with 7 positions matching TRBD1. CDR3 amino acids: CASSFPGTDQETQYF. The CDR3 coding sequence is TGTGCCAGCAGCTTCCCTGGGACAGACCAAGAGACCCAGTACTTC.